This is a list of T cell receptor beta chains from one sample in a study of cytomegalovirus exposure and HLA in healthy donors. This table comes from immunoSEQ multiplex PCR, and its TCRdb copy is limited to in-frame clones, with some not included. The sample has some 85,000 clones, about three quarters seen once; the top ten hold under 5.5%. Sequencing was performed on PBMCs. These receptors all come from a woman aged 40-49 years in good health and CMV-seropositive. Both conserved end residues are part of each CDR3. D genes are given only for firm matches. Expanded clones get a size class; other rows say once, few or many, or leave the size out.

clone_size: NA; j_call: TRBJ2-7; v_call: TRBV5-8; d_call: TRBD1; cdr3_aa: CASSFGQGVVYEQYF; cdr3_nt: TGTGCCAGCAGCTTCGGCCAGGGGGTAGTGTACGAGCAGTACTTC
clone_size: NA; j_call: TRBJ1-5; v_call: TRBV5-1; d_call: TRBD1; cdr3_aa: CASSLQGTQPQHF; cdr3_nt: TGCGCCAGCAGCTTACAGGGGACTCAGCCCCAGCATTTT
clone_size: NA; j_call: TRBJ2-2; v_call: TRBV28; d_call: TRBD1; cdr3_aa: CASSPGQGNPGELFF; cdr3_nt: TGTGCCAGCAGTCCGGGACAGGGGAATCCCGGGGAGCTGTTTTTT
clone_size: NA; j_call: TRBJ2-3; v_call: TRBV7-2; d_call: NA; cdr3_aa: CASSLSRDSDTQYF; cdr3_nt: TGTGCCAGCAGCTTAAGCAGGGATTCGGATACGCAGTATTTT
clone_size: NA; j_call: TRBJ2-7; v_call: TRBV2; d_call: NA; cdr3_aa: CASSESPPPVPYEQYF; cdr3_nt: TGTGCCAGCAGTGAATCCCCCCCACCGGTTCCCTACGAGCAGTACTTC
clone_size: NA; j_call: TRBJ2-1; v_call: TRBV7-8; d_call: TRBD2; cdr3_aa: CASSPGAGVFNEQFF; cdr3_nt: TGTGCCAGCAGTCCTGGTGCGGGAGTATTCAATGAGCAGTTCTTC
clone_size: NA; j_call: TRBJ2-1; v_call: TRBV5-1; d_call: NA; cdr3_aa: CASSLAFGGSGGEQFF; cdr3_nt: TGCGCCAGCAGCTTGGCCTTCGGCGGTTCTGGTGGTGAGCAGTTCTTC
clone_size: NA; j_call: TRBJ2-1; v_call: TRBV11-3; d_call: NA; cdr3_aa: CASSLGGNGFYNEQFF; cdr3_nt: TGTGCCAGCAGCTTAGGAGGGAACGGCTTTTACAATGAGCAGTTCTTC
clone_size: NA; j_call: TRBJ2-3; v_call: TRBV19; d_call: TRBD2; cdr3_aa: CASSGGEDTQYF; cdr3_nt: TGTGCCAGTAGCGGGGGGGAAGATACGCAGTATTTT
clone_size: NA; j_call: TRBJ2-7; v_call: TRBV2; d_call: TRBD1; cdr3_aa: CASNGQGSSYEQYF; cdr3_nt: TGTGCCAGCAACGGACAGGGGAGCTCCTACGAGCAGTACTTC
clone_size: NA; j_call: TRBJ1-1; v_call: TRBV28; d_call: NA; cdr3_aa: CASSLPTTEAFF; cdr3_nt: TGTGCCAGCAGTTTACCGACAACTGAAGCTTTCTTT
clone_size: NA; j_call: TRBJ1-2; v_call: TRBV4-1; d_call: NA; cdr3_aa: CASSQLIFEDLRSGYTF; cdr3_nt: TGCGCCAGCAGCCAACTAATCTTTGAGGATTTGAGAAGTGGCTACACCTTC
clone_size: NA; j_call: TRBJ2-5; v_call: TRBV25-1; d_call: NA; cdr3_aa: CASSLPGEETQYF; cdr3_nt: TGTGCCAGCTCGCTCCCAGGGGAAGAGACCCAGTACTTC
clone_size: NA; j_call: TRBJ2-7; v_call: TRBV5-5; d_call: NA; cdr3_aa: CASSLRLVIYEQYF; cdr3_nt: TGTGCCAGCAGCTTAAGACTAGTGATCTACGAGCAGTACTTC
clone_size: NA; j_call: TRBJ2-1; v_call: TRBV5-1; d_call: NA; cdr3_aa: CASSLGGTTGQFF; cdr3_nt: TGCGCCAGCAGCTTGGGCGGAACTACTGGGCAGTTCTTC
clone_size: NA; j_call: TRBJ2-1; v_call: TRBV5-6; d_call: NA; cdr3_aa: CASSLAAGNEQFF; cdr3_nt: TGTGCCAGCAGCTTGGCAGCAGGGAATGAGCAGTTCTTC
clone_size: NA; j_call: TRBJ2-1; v_call: TRBV6-1; d_call: NA; cdr3_aa: CASSEEDSSYNEQFF; cdr3_nt: TGTGCCAGCAGTGAGGAGGATAGCTCCTACAATGAGCAGTTCTTC
clone_size: NA; j_call: TRBJ2-1; v_call: TRBV7-2; d_call: TRBD1; cdr3_aa: CASSRPRTGIYYNEQFF; cdr3_nt: TGTGCCAGCAGCCGACCCAGGACAGGGATTTATTACAATGAGCAGTTCTTC
clone_size: NA; j_call: TRBJ2-7; v_call: TRBV7-8; d_call: TRBD2; cdr3_aa: CASTSKREPYEQYF; cdr3_nt: TGTGCCAGCACCTCAAAGCGGGAACCCTACGAGCAGTACTTC
clone_size: once; j_call: TRBJ2-7; v_call: TRBV5-8; d_call: TRBD2; cdr3_aa: CASSELAGGNEQYF; cdr3_nt: TGTGCCAGCAGCGAACTAGCGGGAGGGAATGAGCAGTACTTC
clone_size: NA; j_call: TRBJ2-2; v_call: TRBV29-1; d_call: NA; cdr3_aa: CSVEGGGKVTGELFF; cdr3_nt: TGCAGCGTTGAAGGTGGGGGCAAGGTTACCGGGGAGCTGTTTTTT
clone_size: once; j_call: TRBJ1-1; v_call: TRBV29-1; d_call: TRBD1; cdr3_aa: CSVRDSGTEAFF; cdr3_nt: TGCAGCGTCCGGGACAGTGGGACTGAAGCTTTCTTT
clone_size: NA; j_call: TRBJ2-1; v_call: TRBV28; d_call: NA; cdr3_aa: CASSPLTPSSYNEQFF; cdr3_nt: TGTGCCAGCAGTCCATTGACTCCCAGCTCCTACAATGAGCAGTTCTTC
clone_size: NA; j_call: TRBJ2-1; v_call: TRBV2; d_call: NA; cdr3_aa: CASSDRWTNNEQFF; cdr3_nt: TGTGCCAGCAGTGACAGGTGGACTAACAATGAGCAGTTCTTC
clone_size: NA; j_call: TRBJ1-4; v_call: TRBV30; d_call: TRBD1; cdr3_aa: CAWSTGQATNEKLFF; cdr3_nt: TGTGCCTGGAGTACGGGACAGGCAACTAATGAAAAACTGTTTTTT
clone_size: NA; j_call: TRBJ2-7; v_call: TRBV18; d_call: NA; cdr3_aa: CASSPYSSYEQYF; cdr3_nt: TGTGCCAGCTCACCCTACTCCTCCTACGAGCAGTACTTC
clone_size: NA; j_call: TRBJ2-7; v_call: TRBV30; d_call: TRBD1; cdr3_aa: CAWQTGDEQYF; cdr3_nt: TGTGCCTGGCAAACAGGGGACGAGCAGTACTTC
clone_size: NA; j_call: TRBJ1-2; v_call: TRBV4-2; d_call: NA; cdr3_aa: CASGRIGEGYGYTF; cdr3_nt: TGTGCCAGCGGCCGGATTGGTGAGGGCTATGGCTACACCTTC
clone_size: once; j_call: TRBJ2-5; v_call: TRBV15; d_call: NA; cdr3_aa: CATSGEGHRAQYF; cdr3_nt: TGTGCCACCAGCGGGGAGGGGCACAGGGCCCAGTACTTC
clone_size: few; j_call: TRBJ1-1; v_call: TRBV7-9; d_call: NA; cdr3_aa: CASSHEQVGAFF; cdr3_nt: TGTGCCAGCAGCCACGAACAGGTTGGGGCTTTCTTT
clone_size: NA; j_call: TRBJ1-1; v_call: TRBV7-3; d_call: TRBD1; cdr3_aa: CASSLIRGREAFF; cdr3_nt: TGTGCCAGCAGCTTAATCAGGGGGCGGGAAGCTTTCTTT
clone_size: NA; j_call: TRBJ2-7; v_call: TRBV28; d_call: NA; cdr3_aa: CASSLGGLSSYEQYF; cdr3_nt: TGTGCCAGCAGTTTAGGGGGGTTGAGCTCCTACGAGCAGTACTTC
clone_size: NA; j_call: TRBJ2-7; v_call: TRBV11-3; d_call: NA; cdr3_aa: CASSPRSGASSYEQYF; cdr3_nt: TGTGCCAGCAGCCCTCGTAGTGGGGCTTCCTCCTACGAGCAGTACTTC
clone_size: NA; j_call: TRBJ1-1; v_call: TRBV19; d_call: NA; cdr3_aa: CASSRREVTEAFF; cdr3_nt: TGTGCCAGTAGCAGAAGGGAGGTCACTGAAGCTTTCTTT
clone_size: NA; j_call: TRBJ1-2; v_call: TRBV14; d_call: NA; cdr3_aa: CASSQDARGGYTF; cdr3_nt: TGTGCCAGCAGCCAAGATGCTCGGGGTGGCTACACCTTC
clone_size: NA; j_call: TRBJ2-7; v_call: TRBV4-3; d_call: TRBD1; cdr3_aa: CASSQELRGDRGEQYF; cdr3_nt: TGCGCCAGCAGCCAAGAACTCAGAGGGGACAGGGGAGAGCAGTACTTC
clone_size: NA; j_call: TRBJ2-7; v_call: TRBV5-5; d_call: NA; cdr3_aa: CASSLDFYEQYF; cdr3_nt: TGTGCCAGCAGCTTGGACTTCTACGAGCAGTACTTC
clone_size: NA; j_call: TRBJ1-5; v_call: TRBV9; d_call: TRBD1; cdr3_aa: CASSVEGAGNQPQHF; cdr3_nt: TGTGCCAGCAGCGTAGAGGGGGCGGGCAATCAGCCCCAGCATTTT
clone_size: NA; j_call: TRBJ2-1; v_call: TRBV9; d_call: TRBD2; cdr3_aa: CASSVANSLAGLTYNEQFF; cdr3_nt: TGTGCCAGCAGCGTAGCGAACTCGCTAGCGGGACTTACCTACAATGAGCAGTTCTTC
clone_size: NA; j_call: TRBJ2-1; v_call: TRBV6-5; d_call: TRBD1; cdr3_aa: CASSYPRQGALNEQFF; cdr3_nt: TGTGCCAGCAGTTACCCCCGGCAGGGGGCTTTAAATGAGCAGTTCTTC
clone_size: NA; j_call: TRBJ1-1; v_call: TRBV4-2; d_call: NA; cdr3_aa: CASSLRLNTEAFF; cdr3_nt: TGTGCCAGCAGCCTCAGGTTGAACACTGAAGCTTTCTTT
clone_size: NA; j_call: TRBJ2-7; v_call: TRBV7-8; d_call: NA; cdr3_aa: CASSLMGGGSTYEQYF; cdr3_nt: TGTGCCAGCAGCTTAATGGGCGGGGGCTCCACCTACGAGCAGTACTTC
clone_size: NA; j_call: TRBJ2-3; v_call: TRBV29-1; d_call: TRBD2; cdr3_aa: CSVERGGADTQYF; cdr3_nt: TGCAGCGTTGAACGGGGGGGAGCAGATACGCAGTATTTT